The 27 T cell receptor beta chains in this list originate from one sample, sequenced in a study of blood T cell repertoires in COVID-19 (dated by TCRdb to 2019 to 2021). The library relied on the immunoSEQ multiplex PCR assay. TCRdb holds this immuneACCESS table with in-frame rearrangements only. Some clones are missing; in checked studies, unresolved V genes explain under half, and the rest has no known cause. This sample is represented by some 87,000 clones; roughly 90% of them were singletons. The ten largest clones represent 4% to 4.5% of the sample. Input material: peripheral blood. The receptors were sampled from a human donor with COVID-19, enrolled during active disease. The donor label of this sample is uncertain.

The V and J genes are TRBV18 and TRBJ1-2; 10 bases are a match to TRBD1. V was clipped by 5 bases and J by 4 bases; unmatched bases: 10. The germline V gene encodes CDR1 KGHSH and CDR2 LQKENI. This CDR3 comprises 16 residues. CDR3 region: CASSAGGTGVFYGYTF. DNA for the CDR3: TGTGCCAGCTCAGCCGGTGGGACAGGGGTTTTCTATGGCTACACCTTC.

This rearrangement joins TRBV12-3 or TRBV12-4 to TRBJ1-3; D ambiguous. V was pared by 5 bases and J by 1 base, with 6 bases between. The CDR3 is 13 amino acids. The CDR3 reads CASSTRSGNTIYF. DNA for the CDR3: TGTGCCAGCAGTACAAGATCTGGAAACACCATATATTTT.

The chain uses TRBV6-6 and TRBJ2-7; weak D call: TRBD1 (6 bases). The CDR3 runs 14 residues. Germline CDR1 is MNHNY and CDR2 is SVGAGI (reference sequence). Trimming took 5 bases from V and 3 from J, leaving 14 bases between them. DNA of the CDR3: TGTGCCAGCAGTCGAGACGGGACAATCTACGAGCAGTACTTC. It translates to CASSRDGTIYEQYF.

V is TRBV7-6 and J is TRBJ2-1, with 7 nucleotides matching TRBD2. CDR1 is SGHVS, CDR2 FNYEAQ, per germline. The V segment lost 1 base and the J segment 4 bases; nucleotides outside the gene matches: 7. The CDR3 has 16 residues. In DNA form, the CDR3 reads TGTGCCAGCAGCTTAGAGGCGGGAGCCGGATACAATGAGCAGTTCTTC. This translates into CASSLEAGAGYNEQFF.

V gene TRBV6-6 combines with J gene TRBJ1-2; no reliable D call. The CDR3 runs to 12 residues. The germline V gene has CDR1 MNHNY and CDR2 SVGAGI (reference sequence). Trimming took 6 bases from V and 8 from J, leaving 13 bases between them. CDR3: CASSGIVGGYTF. CDR3 DNA sequence: TGTGCCAGCAGCGGGATTGTTGGCGGCTACACCTTC.

This chain joins TRBV3-1 (or the pseudogene TRBV3-2) and TRBJ2-1; possibly TRBD2 for D (5 bases). The CDR3 sequence is 15 residues long. Germline assignment: CDR1 LGHDT and CDR2 YNNKEL (reference sequence). The germline V and J ends were trimmed by 0 bases and 0 bases, with 6 bases remaining between them. CDR3: CASSQDGSSYNEQFF. For the CDR3, the DNA is TGTGCCAGCAGCCAAGATGGGAGCTCCTACAATGAGCAGTTCTTC.

The V gene is TRBV6-5, the J gene TRBJ2-3; the D gene is possibly TRBD2 (5 bases). Germline V gives CDR1 MNHEY, CDR2 SVGAGI. The CDR3 runs 13 residues. V lost 6 bases and J 5 bases, leaving 12 bases between the germline ends. CDR3 loop: CASRRAAGDTQYF. The CDR3 nucleotides read TGTGCCAGCAGAAGGGCCGCGGGAGATACGCAGTATTTT.

This chain joins TRBV27 and TRBJ1-6; TRBD1 matches 7 bases. Per the germline V gene, CDR1 is MNHEY and CDR2 is SMNVEV (reference sequence). The CDR3 loop spans 14 amino acids. Trimming removed 10 bases from V and 0 bases from J; junction bases left unmatched: 3. Here the CDR3 reads CATAGGSYNSPLHF. CDR3 DNA sequence: TGTGCCACGGCAGGGGGCTCCTATAATTCACCCCTCCACTTT.

The chain is built from TRBV7-9 and TRBJ2-3; D ambiguous. The V end lost 1 base, the J end lost 4 bases, and 12 bases lay between the germline ends. The CDR3 totals 15 residues. Per the germline V gene, CDR1 is SEHNR and CDR2 is FQNEAQ (reference sequence). The CDR3 loop reads CASSLGMSAADTQYF. The CDR3 nucleotides read TGTGCCAGCAGCTTAGGTATGAGCGCGGCAGATACGCAGTATTTT.

The chain uses TRBV2 and TRBJ1-3; a weak D match, TRBD1 (6 bases). V lost 5 bases to trimming and J lost 3 bases, with 8 bases between them. The CDR3 consists of 13 residues. Germline V gives CDR1 SNHLY, CDR2 FYNNEI. The CDR3 loop reads CASSQTGGNTIYF. In DNA, the CDR3 is TGTGCCAGCAGTCAGACAGGTGGAAACACCATATATTTT.

The J gene is TRBJ1-1, the V gene TRBV19; 8 nucleotides align to TRBD1. This CDR3 spans 18 amino acids. Germline CDR1 and CDR2: LNHDA and SQIVND (reference sequence). The ends lost 1 base at V and 0 bases at J; junction bases unmatched: 10. CDR3 loop: CASSIAAGGAGVNTEAFF. The CDR3 DNA sequence: TGTGCCAGTAGTATAGCGGCAGGGGGCGCCGGGGTGAACACTGAAGCTTTCTTT. Full variable domain (remainder filled in from reference TRBV19 and TRBJ1-1): DGGITQSPKYLFRKEGQNVTLSCEQNLNHDAMYWYRQDPGQGLRLIYYSQIVNDFQKGDIAEGYSVSREKKESFPLTVTSAQKNPTAFYLCASSIAAGGAGVNTEAFFGQGTRLTVV.

This clone has a handful of counts. The chain uses TRBV12-3 or TRBV12-4 and TRBJ2-1; TRBD1 might be the D (6 bases). V lost 6 bases and J lost 8, with 14 bases in between. This CDR3 contains 13 residues. CDR3 in DNA: TGTGCCAGCAGCGGGACACTTAACCATGAGCAGTTCTTC. As protein: CASSGTLNHEQFF.

The chain links TRBV11-2 to TRBJ1-1; 7 nucleotides align to TRBD1. The CDR3 covers 13 residues. V trimming: 6 bases; J trimming: 5 bases; junction bases outside the gene matches: 6. Per germline, CDR1 SGHAT and CDR2 FQNNGV. For the CDR3, the DNA is TGTGCCAGCAGACGGACAGGCTGGACTGAAGCTTTCTTT. Its protein is CASRRTGWTEAFF.

This rearrangement joins TRBV19 to TRBJ1-1, with D perhaps TRBD1 (5 bases). Germline-derived CDR1 and CDR2 are LNHDA and SQIVND (reference sequence). The V gene lost 7 bases and the J gene lost 3 bases, with 21 bases spanning the gap. The CDR3 is 16 residues long. The CDR3 bases are TGTGCCAGTATGTTGATGCAGGGAGGGGTTTACACTGAAGCTTTCTTT. This sequence encodes CASMLMQGGVYTEAFF.

This sequence joins TRBV7-9 and TRBJ1-4, with unresolved D. Germline CDR1 reads SEHNR; CDR2 reads FQNEAQ (reference sequence). This CDR3 region has 12 residues. V shed 3 bases and J shed 7 bases, with 6 bases lying between them. The CDR3 loop is CASSLQSEKLFF. The CDR3 nucleotides read TGTGCCAGCAGCTTGCAGTCTGAAAAACTGTTTTTT.

The genes are TRBV10-3 and TRBJ1-3, with unresolved D. There are 15 residues in the CDR3. Germline-derived CDR1 and CDR2 are ENHRY and SYGVKD. V dropped 7 bases and J dropped 0 bases, with 13 bases sitting between them. The CDR3 here is CAITAGPLSGNTIYF. CDR3 bases: TGTGCCATCACTGCAGGTCCCCTCTCTGGAAACACCATATATTTT.

The J gene is TRBJ2-2, the V gene TRBV5-4, with 9 bases aligning to TRBD1. The germline CDR1 and CDR2 sequences are SGHNT and YYREEE (reference sequence). Trimming removed 3 bases from V and 3 bases from J; junction bases left unmatched: 3. The CDR3 spans 15 residues. The CDR3 DNA is TGTGCCAGCAGCTCCCGGGACAGGGACACCGGGGAGCTGTTTTTT. The encoded protein is CASSSRDRDTGELFF.

V usage is TRBV4-1 and J usage is TRBJ1-3, with 11 bases that match TRBD1. This CDR3 is built from 19 residues. V lost 0 bases, J lost 3 bases, and 10 bases stayed unmatched. Germline assignment: CDR1 MGHRA and CDR2 YSYEKL. The CDR3 loop reads CASSQDQGQGGSYGNTIYF. For the CDR3, the DNA is TGCGCCAGCAGCCAAGATCAGGGACAGGGGGGAAGTTATGGAAACACCATATATTTT.

This chain joins TRBV18 and TRBJ1-2; TRBD1 is a possible D gene (6 bases). CDR1 is KGHSH, CDR2 LQKENI, per germline. This CDR3 has 12 amino acids. V shed 6 bases and J shed 7 bases, with 12 bases lying between them. In nucleotides, the CDR3 is TGTGCCAGCTCGGCAGGGGATCCTGGCTACACCTTC. Amino acid sequence: CASSAGDPGYTF.

The J gene is TRBJ1-1, the V gene TRBV6-5; D might be TRBD1 (6 bases). The CDR3 has 15 residues. Trimming removed 2 bases from V and 4 bases from J, with 14 bases in between. Germline values: CDR1 MNHEY, CDR2 SVGAGI. The CDR3 is CASSYATGRGTEAFF. CDR3 nucleotide sequence: TGTGCCAGCAGTTACGCCACAGGGAGGGGCACTGAAGCTTTCTTT.

The rearrangement links TRBV11-2 to TRBJ2-1; a possible D gene is TRBD1 (6 bases). V was shortened by 5 bases and J by 6 bases, with 11 bases between the two germline ends. CDR3 length: 13 residues. In germline, CDR1 is SGHAT, CDR2 FQNNGV. The CDR3 nucleotides are TGTGCCAGCAGCGGAGGACAGAGCAATGAGCAGTTCTTC. Translated: CASSGGQSNEQFF.

V is TRBV24-1 and J is TRBJ2-1, with TRBD2 matching over 7 bases. The CDR3 length is 17 residues. Germline values: CDR1 KGHDR, CDR2 SFDVKD. The V and J ends lost 0 bases and 1 base, in that order; junction bases with no gene match: 5. The CDR3, as DNA: TGTGCCACCAGTGATTTGTCGGCGGGAGAATCCTACAATGAGCAGTTCTTC. Translated, it gives CATSDLSAGESYNEQFF.

The chain carries TRBV3-1 (or the pseudogene TRBV3-2) and TRBJ2-7, with 11 positions matching TRBD2. The V and J ends lost 7 bases and 2 bases, in that order; junction bases with no gene match: 7. The germline V gene encodes CDR1 LGHDT and CDR2 YNNKEL (reference sequence). CDR3 length: 15 residues. In DNA form, the CDR3 reads TGTGCCAGCACCCCGACTAGCGGGGATACCTACGAGCAGTACTTC. It yields the protein CASTPTSGDTYEQYF.

The J gene is TRBJ2-5, the V gene TRBV29-1; 8 bases are shared with TRBD1. Trimming took 7 bases from V and 4 from J; bases not matched to a gene: 5. The germline gives CDR1 SQVTM, CDR2 ANQGSEA. CDR3 length: 12 residues. In DNA, the CDR3 is TGCAGCGCAGGGGGCATGAGAGAGACCCAGTACTTC. It codes for CSAGGMRETQYF.

This clone has just one count. The V call is TRBV11-2, the J call TRBJ1-2; the match to TRBD1 covers 7 bases. Germline CDR1 and CDR2: SGHAT and FQNNGV. Trimming at V came to 2 bases and at J to 1 base, leaving 1 base not matched to a gene. This CDR3 region has 14 residues. The CDR3: CASSLQGDNYGYTF. Here the CDR3 DNA reads TGTGCCAGCAGCTTACAGGGGGATAACTATGGCTACACCTTC.

A single count supports this clone. The chain links TRBV6-5 to TRBJ1-1; D not resolved. This CDR3 has 12 amino acids. The germline CDR1 and CDR2 sequences are MNHEY and SVGAGI. The ends were cut back, 6 bases at V and 6 bases at J, with 11 bases in the middle. The CDR3 bases are TGTGCCAGCAGCCGAGGTCGGTCTGAAGCTTTCTTT. Protein product: CASSRGRSEAFF.

The sample holds one count of this clone. The chain uses TRBV7-6 and TRBJ2-7, with D uncertain. The CDR3 sequence is 12 residues long. Germline-derived CDR1 and CDR2 are SGHVS and FNYEAQ. V was shortened by 4 bases and J by 5 bases, with 9 bases between the two germline ends. Here the CDR3 reads CASSSLAHEQYF. The DNA for the CDR3 is TGTGCCAGCAGCTCGTTGGCCCACGAGCAGTACTTC.